The 10 T cell receptor beta chains in this list originate from one sample, sequenced in a study of OX40 agonist ivuxolimab in advanced cancers. Produced via immunoSEQ multiplex PCR; TCRdb's table is partial and in-frame only. Of around 94,000 clones detected, approximately 86% appear once; the ten largest clones hold about 4.1%. This specimen was CD4+ or CD8+ T cells sorted from blood, taken in a trial of the OX40 agonist ivuxolimab. The receptors here all came from an adult with an advanced solid tumor such as melanoma, head and neck, liver or kidney cancer.

This rearrangement joins TRBV4-1 to TRBJ1-5, with 10 bases aligning to TRBD1. This CDR3 region has 17 residues. Per germline, CDR1 MGHRA and CDR2 YSYEKL. J was trimmed by 6 bases and V by 2 bases; bases with no gene match: 10. The CDR3 DNA follows: TGCGCCAGCAGCCAACAGGACAGGGGGGTGAACTCTCAGCCCCAGCATTTT. Translation gives CASSQQDRGVNSQPQHF.

This chain links TRBV27 with TRBJ2-7; D is unresolved. The CDR3 extends over 11 amino acids. Trimming removed 5 bases from V and 7 bases from J, with 9 bases in between. The V gene's germline CDR1 is MNHEY and CDR2 SMNVEV (reference sequence). The CDR3 sequence: CASSPVDEQYF. CDR3 nucleotides: TGTGCCAGCAGTCCCGTGGATGAGCAGTACTTC.

V is TRBV5-4 and J is TRBJ2-7, with TRBD2 matching 8 bases. Germline loops: CDR1 SGHNT, CDR2 YYREEE (reference sequence). The junction had 8 bases not matched to a gene; V was cut back by 4 bases and J by 5 bases. The CDR3 length is 14 residues. The CDR3 DNA sequence: TGTGCCAGCAGCCGACCGGGACTAGGAGACGAGCAGTACTTC. It encodes CASSRPGLGDEQYF.

The gene calls are TRBV15 and TRBJ2-2, with D unclear. Germline V gives CDR1 LNHNV, CDR2 YYDKDF (reference sequence). V lost 0 bases, J lost 7 bases, and 6 bases lay in between. The CDR3 sequence is 13 residues long. CDR3 residues: CATSRDKIGELFF. CDR3 in DNA: TGTGCCACCAGCAGAGATAAGATCGGGGAGCTGTTTTTT.

The V and J genes are TRBV6-5 and TRBJ1-5, with D hard to call. The germline V and J ends were trimmed by 6 bases and 6 bases, with 9 bases remaining between them. Germline values: CDR1 MNHEY, CDR2 SVGAGI. The CDR3 is made up of 12 amino acids. The CDR3 nucleotides read TGTGCCAGCAGCCTCCGCGGTCAGCCCCAGCATTTT. Its translation: CASSLRGQPQHF.

The chain combines TRBV14 with TRBJ2-5, with 7 bases aligning to TRBD2. Gene TRBJ2-7 matches the end of the DNA better, so the J call may be wrong. Germline assignment: CDR1 SGHDN and CDR2 FVKESK. The CDR3 length is 14 residues. The CDR3: CASSQGGGGYEQYF. CDR3 in DNA: TGTGCCAGCAGCCAAGGGGGCGGGGGCTACGAGCAGTACTTC.

In its sample, this clone was seen once. The chain links TRBV5-1 to TRBJ2-7; 7 nucleotides match TRBD1. The junction had 18 bases not matched to a gene; V was cut back by 10 bases and J by 5 bases. Per germline, CDR1 SGHRS and CDR2 YFSETQ. The CDR3 consists of 15 residues. CDR3 DNA: TGCGCCTGCCAAGACACAGGGGATAGAAAGGACGAGCAGTACTTC. It encodes CACQDTGDRKDEQYF.

The chain carries TRBV4-1 and TRBJ2-2; TRBD1 matches at 9 bases. The CDR3 consists of 14 residues. Per the germline V gene, CDR1 is MGHRA and CDR2 is YSYEKL. V trimming: 3 bases; J trimming: 5 bases; junction bases outside the gene matches: 1. CDR3 amino acids: CASSHGQGTGELFF. CDR3 bases: TGCGCCAGCAGCCACGGACAGGGGACCGGGGAGCTGTTTTTT.

In this sample, this clone turned up once. CDR3 coding DNA: TGTGCCAGCAGCAGGACTAGCGGGACGATCTCCTACGAGCAGTACTTC. This translates into CASSRTSGTISYEQYF. The chain carries TRBV2 and TRBJ2-7; the match to TRBD2 covers 12 bases. This CDR3 contains 16 residues. V lost 6 bases, J lost 0 bases, and 6 bases stayed unmatched. Germline CDR1 reads SNHLY; CDR2 reads FYNNEI.

In the case of this clone: One junction end does not reproduce the germline sequence, and a read error may be involved. The chain joins TRBV7-8 to TRBJ2-7; TRBD1 is a possible D gene (6 bases). Germline lookup yields CDR1 SGHVS and CDR2 FQNEAQ. The CDR3 is made up of 14 amino acids. The CDR3 nucleotides are TGTGCCAGCAGCTTAGGACGGTTCAGGACAGCGCCGTCGTTC. Its protein is CASSLGRFRTAPSF.